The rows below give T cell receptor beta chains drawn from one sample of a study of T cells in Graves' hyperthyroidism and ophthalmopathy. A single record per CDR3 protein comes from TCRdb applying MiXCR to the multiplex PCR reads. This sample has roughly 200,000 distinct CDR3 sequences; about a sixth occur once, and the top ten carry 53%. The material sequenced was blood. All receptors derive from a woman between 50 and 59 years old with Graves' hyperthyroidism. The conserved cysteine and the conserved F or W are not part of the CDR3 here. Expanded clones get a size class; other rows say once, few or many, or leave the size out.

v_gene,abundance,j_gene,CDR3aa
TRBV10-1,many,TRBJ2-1,ASSESSGSSADEQF
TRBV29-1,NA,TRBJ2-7,SVDGTLNEQY
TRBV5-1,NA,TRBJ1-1,ASSPNPTGYTEAF
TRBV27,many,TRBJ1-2,ASSDRGYYGYT
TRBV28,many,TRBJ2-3,ASSFVADLTDTQY
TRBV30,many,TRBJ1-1,AWNGEVKRNTEAF
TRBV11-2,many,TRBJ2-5,ASSSTWETQY
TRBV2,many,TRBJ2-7,ASSGGPSGDYEQY
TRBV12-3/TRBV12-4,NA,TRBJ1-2,ASSSSYGYT
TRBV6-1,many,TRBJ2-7,ASSLTRQGIYEQY
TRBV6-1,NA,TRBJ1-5,ASSLNRGQADRAQH
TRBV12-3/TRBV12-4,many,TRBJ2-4,ASSLTLGRSKNIQY
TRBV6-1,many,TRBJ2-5,ASFGAWNQETQY
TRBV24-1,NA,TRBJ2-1,ATSDPRTSGNEQF
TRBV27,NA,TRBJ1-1,ASSFWPNSGDTEAF
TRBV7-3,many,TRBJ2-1,ASSLRGAGEPYNEQF
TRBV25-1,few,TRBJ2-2,ASTNTGGPTGELF
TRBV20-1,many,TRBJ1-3,SARNDRWPGNTIY
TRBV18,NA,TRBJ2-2,ASSPRESTGELF
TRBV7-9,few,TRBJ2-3,ASSFLTTSEPTDTQY
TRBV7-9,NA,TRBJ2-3,ASSRTWDNTDTQY
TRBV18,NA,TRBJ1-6,ASSSGTNNSPLH
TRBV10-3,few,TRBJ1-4,AISGRGNEKLF
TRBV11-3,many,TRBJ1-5,ASSLEEGPQPQH
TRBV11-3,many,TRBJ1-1,ASSPRDRATEAF
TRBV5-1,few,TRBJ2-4,ASSLDGGEWNIQY
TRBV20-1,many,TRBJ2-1,SATGSYNEQF
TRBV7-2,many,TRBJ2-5,ASSWSGGETQY
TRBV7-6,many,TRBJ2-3,ASSLAPIVLAGVADTQY
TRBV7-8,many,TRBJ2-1,ASSLDDRQGAYNEQF
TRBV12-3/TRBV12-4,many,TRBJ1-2,ASSPWDRGYGYT
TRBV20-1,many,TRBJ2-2,SAQRWGGPFGGELF